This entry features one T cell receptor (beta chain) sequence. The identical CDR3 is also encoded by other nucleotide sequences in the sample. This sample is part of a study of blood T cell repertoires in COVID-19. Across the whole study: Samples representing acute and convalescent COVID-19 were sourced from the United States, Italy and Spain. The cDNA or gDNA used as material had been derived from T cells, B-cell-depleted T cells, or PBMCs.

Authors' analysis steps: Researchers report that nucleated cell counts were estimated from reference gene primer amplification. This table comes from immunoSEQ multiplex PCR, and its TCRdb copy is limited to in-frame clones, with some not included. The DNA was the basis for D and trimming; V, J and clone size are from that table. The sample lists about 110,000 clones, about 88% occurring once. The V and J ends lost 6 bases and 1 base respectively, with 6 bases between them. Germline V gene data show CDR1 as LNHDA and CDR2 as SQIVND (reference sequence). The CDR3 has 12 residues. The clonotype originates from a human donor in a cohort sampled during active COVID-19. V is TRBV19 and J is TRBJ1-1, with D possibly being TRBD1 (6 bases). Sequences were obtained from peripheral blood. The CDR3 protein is CASRTGNTEAFF. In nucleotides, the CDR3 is TGTGCCAGTAGGACAGGGAACACTGAAGCTTTCTTT.